This entry concerns a single TCR beta chain. Its specificity is unknown. The sample belongs to a study of T-cell memory formation after mild COVID-19. Study information: Largely donor-specific TCR clusters were found. Study-level findings and limits: Shrinking CD4+ clones resided mostly in CM and EM, and CD8+ ones in EMRA. Pre-infection memory carried some responding clones, suggesting that cross-reactive memory joined.

A single record per CDR3 protein comes from TCRdb applying MiXCR to the 5' RACE reads. This table holds under 300,000 distinct CDR3 sequences, about a sixth found once. The source is a man between 18 and 29 years old who had mild COVID-19 (a few samples of this study predate the infection). Cell type and time point are not known. Material: PBMCs or a T cell subset sorted from them (not recorded which).

CDR3 in amino acids: CASSLDHYNEQFF. The CDR3 region has the DNA TGTGCCAGCAGCCTTGACCATTACAATGAGCAGTTCTTC. The gene calls are TRBV11-2 and TRBJ2-1; D gene uncertain. The CDR3 has 13 residues. Germline V gene data show CDR1 as SGHAT and CDR2 as FQNNGV. The germline V and J ends were trimmed by 5 bases and 4 bases, with 9 bases remaining between them.